The present TCR beta chain was sequenced within a study of blood T cells in healthy people across ages. Study-level results: Versus aged donors, long-lived donors had higher diversity and more naive CD4+ cells.

Details on this clonotype: Its antigen is as yet unknown.

Primed by a sample-barcoded 5' primer and a J-beta primer mix, a second PCR proceeded for 7 to 11 cycles. TCRdb recomputed calls from the 5' RACE reads with MiXCR, one row per CDR3 protein. The sample includes about 1.4 million distinct CDR3 sequences, roughly 64% seen only once; the top ten take over 5.5%. The sample taken for sequencing was blood. The TCR comes from a man aged 18 to 35 in good health.

DNA for the CDR3: TGTGCCACCAGTGATTTGGGGACAGCGAACACCGGGGAGCTGTTTTTT. Protein sequence: CATSDLGTANTGELFF. V and J are TRBV24-1 and TRBJ2-2, with TRBD1 matching over 7 bases. The CDR3 totals 16 residues. Germline V gene lookup returns CDR1 KGHDR and CDR2 SFDVKD. Trimming cost V 0 bases and J 0 bases; bases outside gene matches: 0.